The rows below give T cell receptor beta chains drawn from one sample of a study of blood T cell repertoires in COVID-19. Clones were read by immunoSEQ multiplex PCR, and TCRdb kept only the in-frame ones, dropping some. The sample lists some 35,000 clones; approximately 86% were seen once. Sequencing was carried out using peripheral blood. Receptor source: a human donor in a cohort sampled during active COVID-19. CDR3s include the opening cysteine and the closing phenylalanine or tryptophan. A D gene is named only where the DNA matches it firmly. Size is omitted from some rows. Given values are once, few, many or a class for expanded clones.

j_call v_call d_call clone_size cdr3_aa cdr3_nt
TRBJ2-5 TRBV6-1 - few CASSDPEDQSSYQETQYF TGTGCCAGCAGTGATCCTGAAGATCAGTCATCGTACCAAGAGACCCAGTACTTC
TRBJ1-5 TRBV24-1 TRBD1 - CATSVQDRDQPQHF TGTGCCACCAGTGTTCAGGACAGGGACCAGCCCCAGCATTTT
TRBJ2-2 TRBV7-2 - - CASSFRSGPTGELFF TGTGCCAGCAGCTTTCGCTCGGGTCCCACCGGGGAGCTGTTTTTT
TRBJ1-2 TRBV30 - - CAWSVGRLNYGYTF TGTGCCTGGAGTGTCGGCAGGCTTAACTATGGCTACACCTTC
TRBJ2-1 TRBV28 TRBD1 - CASSSTGTGSNEQFF TGTGCCAGCAGTTCGACCGGGACAGGGAGCAATGAGCAGTTCTTC
TRBJ2-2 TRBV27 - - CASGHRVQTNTGELFF TGTGCCAGCGGTCACAGGGTTCAAACGAACACCGGGGAGCTGTTTTTT
TRBJ2-5 TRBV28 TRBD2 - CASRRSGGDQYF TGTGCCAGCAGGCGTTCCGGGGGGGACCAGTACTTC
TRBJ1-5 TRBV4-3 - - CASSQESGRDQPQHF TGCGCCAGCAGCCAAGAGTCAGGAAGAGATCAGCCCCAGCATTTT
TRBJ2-3 TRBV20-1 - - CSARAADTQYF TGCAGTGCTAGAGCGGCAGATACGCAGTATTTT
TRBJ2-2 TRBV7-6 TRBD2 - CASSLSPGLAGGDTGELFF TGTGCCAGCAGCTTATCCCCCGGACTAGCGGGGGGGGACACCGGGGAGCTGTTTTTT
TRBJ1-6 TRBV6-6 TRBD1 - CASRYSGGADSPLHF TGTGCCAGCAGGTACTCAGGGGGCGCGGATTCACCCCTCCACTTT
TRBJ1-5 TRBV6-1 - - CASSEAPGRPNQPQHF TGTGCCAGCAGTGAAGCTCCAGGGAGGCCCAATCAGCCCCAGCATTTT
TRBJ2-1 TRBV12-3/TRBV12-4 - - CASSTYNEQFF TGTGCCAGCAGCACCTACAATGAGCAGTTCTTC
TRBJ2-3 TRBV7-9 TRBD2 - CASSPSGRTSTDTQYF TGTGCCAGCAGCCCTAGCGGGAGGACTAGCACAGATACGCAGTATTTT
TRBJ2-7 TRBV15 - - CATSRAAEWSYEQYF TGTGCCACCAGCAGAGCTGCCGAGTGGAGCTACGAGCAGTACTTC
TRBJ2-4 TRBV3-1/TRBV3-2 - - CASSQDGLTNKNIQYF TGTGCCAGCAGCCAAGATGGACTTACTAACAAAAACATTCAGTACTTC
TRBJ1-1 TRBV4-2 - - CASSQEGAALIEAFF TGTGCCAGCAGCCAAGAGGGTGCGGCTCTTATTGAAGCTTTCTTT
TRBJ2-5 TRBV23-1 TRBD2 - CASSPGTSEFPPEETQYF TGCGCCAGCAGTCCCGGGACTAGCGAGTTTCCCCCGGAAGAGACCCAGTACTTC
TRBJ2-3 TRBV5-1 TRBD2 - CASSLVAGGRGDTQYF TGCGCCAGCAGCTTGGTAGCGGGAGGGCGAGGAGATACGCAGTATTTT
TRBJ1-4 TRBV7-2 - - CASSHGQGWEKLFF TGTGCCAGCAGCCACGGGCAGGGGTGGGAAAAACTGTTTTTT
TRBJ2-1 TRBV29-1 TRBD2 - CSVIWGALADNEQFF TGCAGCGTGATTTGGGGGGCACTAGCGGACAATGAGCAGTTCTTC
TRBJ1-2 TRBV12-3/TRBV12-4 TRBD1 - CASSLRDSYGYTF TGTGCCAGCAGTTTACGGGACAGCTATGGCTACACCTTC
TRBJ2-3 TRBV28 - - CASSLDRESTDTQYF TGTGCCAGCAGTTTAGATCGGGAGAGCACAGATACGCAGTATTTT
TRBJ2-1 TRBV29-1 TRBD2 - CSVVRGRGYNEQFF TGCAGCGTTGTTCGTGGGAGGGGTTACAATGAGCAGTTCTTC
TRBJ1-2 TRBV6-5 - - CASSYSRRDYGYTF TGTGCCAGCAGTTACTCGCGCAGGGACTATGGCTACACCTTC
TRBJ2-5 TRBV7-8 TRBD2 - CASSLAGSGRAYLETQYF TGTGCCAGCAGCTTAGCAGGGAGCGGGAGGGCCTATTTAGAGACCCAGTACTTC
TRBJ2-3 TRBV7-9 TRBD1 once CASSQGAGFTDTQYF TGTGCCAGCAGCCAGGGGGCAGGGTTCACAGATACGCAGTATTTT
TRBJ1-5 TRBV12-3/TRBV12-4 - - CASRYNSNQPQHF TGTGCCAGCAGATATAATAGCAATCAGCCCCAGCATTTT
TRBJ2-3 TRBV12-3/TRBV12-4 - - CASSSNGDTQYF TGTGCCAGCAGTTCAAACGGGGATACGCAGTATTTT
TRBJ2-7 TRBV19 TRBD2 - CASPILFSLGGGVAGTLWYEQYF TGTGCCAGTCCCATTCTATTCTCCCTCGGGGGGGGTGTAGCGGGAACTCTGTGGTACGAGCAGTACTTC
TRBJ2-7 TRBV6-6 - - CASRDPGLGYEQYF TGTGCCAGCAGGGACCCGGGACTTGGCTACGAGCAGTACTTC
TRBJ2-1 TRBV14 - - CASSPTGDEQFF TGTGCCAGCAGCCCGACGGGGGATGAGCAGTTCTTC
TRBJ2-7 TRBV7-2 - - CASSLTAYEQYF TGTGCCAGCAGCTTAACAGCCTACGAGCAGTACTTC
TRBJ2-6 TRBV28 - - CASSFLGAGANVLTF TGTGCCAGCAGTTTCTTGGGGGCGGGGGCCAACGTCCTGACTTTC
TRBJ2-5 TRBV27 - - CASRPRETGRDLGETQYF TGTGCCAGCAGACCCCGGGAAACAGGGAGGGACCTAGGGGAGACCCAGTACTTC
TRBJ2-5 TRBV6-5 - - CASSYSGEQETQYF TGTGCCAGCAGTTACTCGGGCGAACAAGAGACCCAGTACTTC
TRBJ2-5 TRBV5-1 - once CASSLAPLGLQETQYF TGCGCCAGCAGCTTGGCCCCCCTAGGATTACAAGAGACCCAGTACTTC
TRBJ1-4 TRBV11-2 - - CASSLAGHRDEYEKLFF TGTGCCAGCAGCTTAGCTGGCCACAGGGACGAGTATGAAAAACTGTTTTTT
TRBJ1-5 TRBV5-4 TRBD1 - CASSLEGGGSNQPQHF TGTGCCAGCAGCTTGGAAGGGGGCGGGAGCAATCAGCCCCAGCATTTT
TRBJ1-1 TRBV7-9 TRBD1 - CASSLAHRGAEAFF TGTGCCAGCAGCTTAGCGCACAGGGGAGCTGAAGCTTTCTTT
TRBJ1-6 TRBV5-1 TRBD1 - CASSSETGNYNSPLHF TGCGCCAGCAGCTCGGAGACAGGGAACTATAATTCACCCCTCCACTTT